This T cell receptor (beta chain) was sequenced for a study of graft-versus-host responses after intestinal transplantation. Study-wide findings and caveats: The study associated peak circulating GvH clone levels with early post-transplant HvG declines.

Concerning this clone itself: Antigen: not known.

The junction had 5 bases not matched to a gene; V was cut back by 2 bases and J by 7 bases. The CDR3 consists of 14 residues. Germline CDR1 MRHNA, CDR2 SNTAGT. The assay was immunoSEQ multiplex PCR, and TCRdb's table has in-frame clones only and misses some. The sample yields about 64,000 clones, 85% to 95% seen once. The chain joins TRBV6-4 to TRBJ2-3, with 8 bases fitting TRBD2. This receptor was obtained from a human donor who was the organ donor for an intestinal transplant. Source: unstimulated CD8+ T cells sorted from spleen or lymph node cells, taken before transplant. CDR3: CASSDGSGVNTQYF. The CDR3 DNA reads TGTGCCAGCAGTGACGGTAGCGGGGTGAATACGCAGTATTTT.